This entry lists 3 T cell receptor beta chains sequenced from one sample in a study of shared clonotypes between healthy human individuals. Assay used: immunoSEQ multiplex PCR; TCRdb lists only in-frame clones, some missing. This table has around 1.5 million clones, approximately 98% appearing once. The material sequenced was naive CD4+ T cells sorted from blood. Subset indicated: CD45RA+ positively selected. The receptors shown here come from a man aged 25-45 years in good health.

DNA for the CDR3: TGTGCCAGCAGCTTCTCCGGGAGGGAGACCCAGTACTTC. This gives the protein CASSFSGRETQYF. The rearrangement links TRBV5-4 to TRBJ2-5; 7 bases map to TRBD2. The CDR3 is 13 residues long. V was clipped by 2 bases and J by 5 bases; unmatched bases: 3. Germline V gives CDR1 SGHNT, CDR2 YYREEE (reference sequence).

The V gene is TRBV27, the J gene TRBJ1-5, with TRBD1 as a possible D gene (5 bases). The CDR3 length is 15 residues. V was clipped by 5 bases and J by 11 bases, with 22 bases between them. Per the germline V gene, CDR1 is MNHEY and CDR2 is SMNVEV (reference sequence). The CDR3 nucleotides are TGTGCCAGCAGTCCCGACAGCCCCGCCGTTTCGTCCCAGCATTTT. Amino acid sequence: CASSPDSPAVSSQHF.

In DNA, the CDR3 is TGTGCCAGCTCACCCGCCGGCGGGATGGCGGAGCAGTTCTTC. It codes for CASSPAGGMAEQFF. The V gene is TRBV18, the J gene TRBJ2-1, with a weak D call TRBD2 (6 bases). Trimming took off 3 bases at V and 10 bases at J, with 16 bases between the two ends. The CDR3 has 14 residues. Per germline, CDR1 KGHSH and CDR2 LQKENI.